The entry below gives a single TCR beta chain sequence along with its context. V gave up 0 bases and J gave up 4 bases, with 23 bases separating them. There are 18 residues in the CDR3. The V gene's germline CDR1 is SGHRS and CDR2 YFSETQ. The data were obtained in a study of blood T cell repertoires in COVID-19. Using immunoSEQ multiplex PCR, the repertoire was profiled, and TCRdb retains in-frame clones only, with some absent. The table records 200,000 or so clones, 88% of them present only once. The source material was PBMCs or T cells enriched from blood (not recorded which). This chain joins TRBV5-1 and TRBJ2-7; perhaps TRBD2 as D (6 bases). This TCR came from a woman aged 25 to 39 who had recovered from COVID-19. DNA of the CDR3: TGCGCCAGCAGCTTGGGTTTGGCAGGGAGGCTTTTTGATTACGAGCAGTACTTC. Translated: CASSLGLAGRLFDYEQYF.